These T cell receptor beta chains were read from a single sample in a study of T-cell memory formation after mild COVID-19. Each CDR3 protein gets one entry after TCRdb re-called the 5' RACE reads with MiXCR. The data show 470,000 or so distinct CDR3 sequences, 25% seen once. The specimen sequenced was PBMCs or a T cell subset sorted from them (not recorded which). Receptors were obtained from an adult woman who had mild COVID-19 (a few samples of this study predate the infection). Cell type and time point are not known. Each CDR3 is given with its conserved first and last residue. The order of the fields is CDR3 DNA, CDR3 protein, clone size, V gene, J gene, D gene. A D gene is named only where the DNA matches it firmly. Only part of the rows carry a size: once, few, many, or a class if the clone is expanded.

DNA: TGTGCCAGCAGTCCCGGGGGCCTGTTGACAGATACGCAGTATTTT; CDR3: CASSPGGLLTDTQYF; size: NA; V: TRBV12-3/TRBV12-4; J: TRBJ2-3; D: NA
DNA: TGTGCCAGCAGTTACGAAGGGGGCGCGGGCTATGGCTACACCTTC; CDR3: CASSYEGGAGYGYTF; size: NA; V: TRBV6-5; J: TRBJ1-2; D: TRBD1
DNA: TGTGCCAGCAGCCAAGGTGGTGGGGAGCTGTTTTTT; CDR3: CASSQGGGELFF; size: few; V: TRBV3-1; J: TRBJ2-2; D: NA
DNA: TGCAGTGCTAGACAGGACCCGAACACCGGGGAGCTGTTTTTT; CDR3: CSARQDPNTGELFF; size: NA; V: TRBV20-1; J: TRBJ2-2; D: NA
DNA: TGCAGTGCTCTAGCGGGGGGATACTACAATGAGCAGTTCTTC; CDR3: CSALAGGYYNEQFF; size: few; V: TRBV20-1; J: TRBJ2-1; D: TRBD2
DNA: TGTGCCAGCAGTTTGAGGCGGGAGCCCTACGAGCAGTACTTC; CDR3: CASSLRREPYEQYF; size: NA; V: TRBV27; J: TRBJ2-7; D: TRBD2
DNA: TGTGCCAGCAGCTTGAGTAGCCTCCCCTACAATGAGCAGTTCTTC; CDR3: CASSLSSLPYNEQFF; size: NA; V: TRBV5-5; J: TRBJ2-1; D: NA
DNA: TGCGCCAGCAGCCAAGATAGTGACTACAATGAGCAGTTCTTC; CDR3: CASSQDSDYNEQFF; size: many; V: TRBV4-3; J: TRBJ2-1; D: NA
DNA: TGCGCCAGCAGCTTGTTGGGGGACCAAAGCTCCTACGAGCAGTACTTC; CDR3: CASSLLGDQSSYEQYF; size: few; V: TRBV5-1; J: TRBJ2-7; D: NA
DNA: TGTGCCAGCAGCCAAGATTTGCAGGGGAATGAAAAACTGTTTTTT; CDR3: CASSQDLQGNEKLFF; size: few; V: TRBV4-2; J: TRBJ1-4; D: NA
DNA: TGTGCCAGCAGCACCGCCGGGGTCACCTACGAGCAGTACTTC; CDR3: CASSTAGVTYEQYF; size: NA; V: TRBV13; J: TRBJ2-7; D: NA
DNA: TGCGCCAGCAAGCCATTACTAGCGGGGGGCGAGGATACGCAGTATTTT; CDR3: CASKPLLAGGEDTQYF; size: NA; V: TRBV5-1; J: TRBJ2-3; D: TRBD2
DNA: TGTGCCAGCAGCTTAGATAGGTCGGACGGACCATTCCGGACTGAAGCTTTCTTT; CDR3: CASSLDRSDGPFRTEAFF; size: few; V: TRBV7-9; J: TRBJ1-1; D: NA
DNA: TGTGCCAGCAGCCACGGACAGGGACGAACTGAAGCTTTCTTT; CDR3: CASSHGQGRTEAFF; size: few; V: TRBV7-3; J: TRBJ1-1; D: TRBD1
DNA: TGTGCCAGCAGTCCACGTTTCGTAACGGGGGAAGAGACCCAGTACTTC; CDR3: CASSPRFVTGEETQYF; size: few; V: TRBV6-5; J: TRBJ2-5; D: NA
DNA: TGTGCCAGCAGCTTAGCCCCACCGGGACAGGGGGTTGAGACCCAGTACTTC; CDR3: CASSLAPPGQGVETQYF; size: NA; V: TRBV7-9; J: TRBJ2-5; D: TRBD1
DNA: TGCAGTGCCGTGACCTGGGGGGCCAACTACGAGCAGTACTTC; CDR3: CSAVTWGANYEQYF; size: NA; V: TRBV20-1; J: TRBJ2-7; D: NA
DNA: TGTGCCAGCAGCTTAACGGCTAGCGGAATGAATGAGCAGTTCTTC; CDR3: CASSLTASGMNEQFF; size: once; V: TRBV7-3; J: TRBJ2-1; D: TRBD2
DNA: TGCGCCAGCAGCTTATTGGACTCTCAAGCCTACAATGAGCAGTTCTTC; CDR3: CASSLLDSQAYNEQFF; size: few; V: TRBV5-1; J: TRBJ2-1; D: NA
DNA: TGTGCCAGCAGCCAAGGGGTCAGGGGGGGAGAGACCCAGTACTTC; CDR3: CASSQGVRGGETQYF; size: few; V: TRBV3-1; J: TRBJ2-5; D: NA
DNA: TGTGCCAGCAGCACCATAGCGGGGGGGGCTACAGATACGCAGTATTTT; CDR3: CASSTIAGGATDTQYF; size: few; V: TRBV7-2; J: TRBJ2-3; D: TRBD2
DNA: TGTGCCAGCAGCTTTCAGCGGGGGCCACAAGAGACCCAGTACTTC; CDR3: CASSFQRGPQETQYF; size: NA; V: TRBV7-8; J: TRBJ2-5; D: TRBD2
DNA: TGTGCCAGCAGTTATAACCTACTAGGAGGCAATGAGCAGTTCTTC; CDR3: CASSYNLLGGNEQFF; size: NA; V: TRBV6-2/TRBV6-3; J: TRBJ2-1; D: NA
DNA: TGTGCCAGCAGCCCGACAGCCTTGAGCTCCTACGAGCAGTACTTC; CDR3: CASSPTALSSYEQYF; size: few; V: TRBV7-9; J: TRBJ2-7; D: NA
DNA: TGCGCCAGCAGCGGGGGCGGACACGCCTCCCTCAACAATGAGCAGTTCTTC; CDR3: CASSGGGHASLNNEQFF; size: few; V: TRBV5-1; J: TRBJ2-1; D: NA
DNA: TGTGCCAGCACCTACCTGGGGCTAGCTAGAGATACGCAGTATTTT; CDR3: CASTYLGLARDTQYF; size: NA; V: TRBV12-3/TRBV12-4; J: TRBJ2-3; D: NA
DNA: TGTGCCAGCAGCCCTCGGTTGAGGACGAACACTGAAGCTTTCTTT; CDR3: CASSPRLRTNTEAFF; size: NA; V: TRBV5-6; J: TRBJ1-1; D: NA
DNA: TGCAGTGCTAGAGATTCATTCTTC; CDR3: CSARDSFF; size: NA; V: TRBV20-1; J: TRBJ2-1; D: NA
DNA: TGTGCCAGCAGCCAGGTCGACAGGGTCGCCTATGGCTACACCTTC; CDR3: CASSQVDRVAYGYTF; size: NA; V: TRBV4-2; J: TRBJ1-2; D: TRBD1
DNA: TGTGCCAGCAGCCAGGAAGCGGGACTCCGGAGGTACGAGCAGTACTTC; CDR3: CASSQEAGLRRYEQYF; size: NA; V: TRBV4-2; J: TRBJ2-7; D: TRBD2
DNA: TGCGCCAGCAGCTTAGACGGGATGGGAGATACGCAGTATTTT; CDR3: CASSLDGMGDTQYF; size: few; V: TRBV5-1; J: TRBJ2-3; D: NA
DNA: TGTGCCAGCAGTCTACAGGGCATGGATGAGCAGTTCTTC; CDR3: CASSLQGMDEQFF; size: NA; V: TRBV2; J: TRBJ2-1; D: NA
DNA: TGTGCCAGCAGTTCTAGGCCGGGACTCCTGAACACTGAAGCTTTCTTT; CDR3: CASSSRPGLLNTEAFF; size: few; V: TRBV12-3/TRBV12-4; J: TRBJ1-1; D: NA
DNA: TGTGCCAGCAGCTTATACAGGGGAACGACTAGCGGGAGCGGAGCCTACGAGCAGTACTTC; CDR3: CASSLYRGTTSGSGAYEQYF; size: few; V: TRBV7-9; J: TRBJ2-7; D: TRBD2
DNA: TGTGCCAGCAGCTTCTCGAGGGACGAGCAGTACTTC; CDR3: CASSFSRDEQYF; size: NA; V: TRBV11-1; J: TRBJ2-7; D: NA
DNA: TGCGCCAGCAGCCATTCCCGCGGGGTCGCAACTAATGAAAAACTGTTTTTT; CDR3: CASSHSRGVATNEKLFF; size: few; V: TRBV4-1; J: TRBJ1-4; D: NA
DNA: TGTGCCAGCAGTGAAGCGTCGAGCGGGAGTAACATTCAGTACTTC; CDR3: CASSEASSGSNIQYF; size: NA; V: TRBV2; J: TRBJ2-4; D: TRBD2
DNA: TGTGCCAGCAGCTCTCCGGACCCCGCCGATAATGAGCAGTTCTTC; CDR3: CASSSPDPADNEQFF; size: many; V: TRBV7-6; J: TRBJ2-1; D: NA
DNA: TGTGCCAGCGGGGAGGGGAGGTCCGGGGAGCTGTTTTTT; CDR3: CASGEGRSGELFF; size: few; V: TRBV7-2; J: TRBJ2-2; D: TRBD2
DNA: TGTGCCACCAGTGGAGGGGGTTCCAGCACAGATACGCAGTATTTT; CDR3: CATSGGGSSTDTQYF; size: few; V: TRBV24-1; J: TRBJ2-3; D: NA
DNA: TGTGCCAGCAGTGCCCTGACAGTTAGGGCAGATACGCAGTATTTT; CDR3: CASSALTVRADTQYF; size: few; V: TRBV12-3/TRBV12-4; J: TRBJ2-3; D: NA
DNA: TGTGCCACCAGTGACTGGGGCCCCCTCGGGGAGCTGTTTTTT; CDR3: CATSDWGPLGELFF; size: NA; V: TRBV24-1; J: TRBJ2-2; D: NA
DNA: TGCGCCAGCAGCCAAGAATGGCCTGAGGCTTACAATGAGCAGTTCTTC; CDR3: CASSQEWPEAYNEQFF; size: few; V: TRBV4-3; J: TRBJ2-1; D: NA